These 25 T cell receptor beta chains originate from one sample sequenced in a study of T cells in Graves' hyperthyroidism and ophthalmopathy. What was amplified from RNA transcripts were TCR beta CDR3 regions. HTBI primers were the set used in a first-round RT-PCR of the TCR CDR3. TCRdb re-called the multiplex PCR reads with MiXCR, one entry per CDR3 protein. Of more than 250,000 distinct CDR3 sequences in the sample, 13% to 15% are singletons; the top ten hold 30%. The material sequenced was blood. The source of these receptors is a woman in her fifties or sixties with Graves' hyperthyroidism that later progressed to Graves' ophthalmopathy.

This clonotype occurred a few times. The rearrangement links TRBV6-1 to TRBJ1-2, with 10 bases matching TRBD1. After removal of 6 bases from V and 7 bases from J, the junction contained 5 bases not matched to a gene. Germline CDR1 and CDR2: MNHNS and SASEGT. CDR3 size: 13 residues. CDR3 loop: CASRETGGSGYTF. The DNA for the CDR3 is TGTGCCAGCAGGGAGACAGGGGGCTCTGGCTACACCTTC.

A remark on this clonotype: A much larger clonotype is one base distant, so this may be a read error. This chain joins TRBV20-1 and TRBJ2-4, with D maybe TRBD2 (5 bases). Germline CDR1 is DFQATT and CDR2 is SNEGSKA (reference sequence). Trimming removed 6 bases from V and 9 bases from J, with 12 bases in between. This CDR3 region has 11 residues. The DNA for the CDR3 is TGCAGTGCCACCCGGGAAAGCATTCAGTACTTC. Amino acid sequence: CSATRESIQYF.

This clonotype was observed at least ten times. CDR3 sequence reads: CASRSGRGEQYF. CDR3 DNA: TGCGCCAGCAGAAGCGGGAGAGGCGAGCAGTACTTC. This chain uses TRBV5-1 with TRBJ2-7; 8 nucleotides align to TRBD2. Germline V gives CDR1 SGHRS, CDR2 YFSETQ. The CDR3 has 12 residues. The V and J ends lost 5 bases and 6 bases, in that order; junction bases with no gene match: 4.

The rearrangement joins TRBV20-1 to TRBJ2-3, with 14 bases that match TRBD2. The ends lost 5 bases at V and 4 bases at J; junction bases unmatched: 5. CDR1 and CDR2 (germline): DFQATT, SNEGSKA (reference sequence). The CDR3 totals 15 residues. CDR3 sequence (DNA): TGCAGTGCTCTCCCGGGACTAGCGGGAGCAGATACGCAGTATTTT. Translation: CSALPGLAGADTQYF.

This clonotype was recorded a few times. This CDR3 reads CAVRGQLNTEAFF. The CDR3 region has the DNA TGTGCCGTAAGGGGACAGTTGAACACTGAAGCTTTCTTT. The chain has TRBV7-7 and TRBJ1-1, with 7 bases identical to TRBD1. Germline V gives CDR1 SSHAT, CDR2 FNYEAQ (reference sequence). The CDR3 is 13 amino acids. The V gene end was trimmed by 11 bases and the J gene end by 0 bases; junction bases not matched to a gene: 6. Full variable domain (rest looked up from reference TRBV7-7 and TRBJ1-1): GAGVSQSPRYKVTKRGQDVTLRCDPISSHATLYWYQQALGQGPEFLTYFNYEAQPDKSGLPSDRFSAERPEGSISTLTIQRTEQRDSAMYRCAVRGQLNTEAFFGQGTRLTVV.

The rearrangement uses TRBV25-1 and TRBJ1-2; a possible D gene is TRBD1 (6 bases). The CDR3 covers 13 residues. Trimming shortened V by 5 bases and J by 4 bases, and 11 bases separated the two germline ends. Germline loops: CDR1 MGHDK, CDR2 SYGVNS. The CDR3 nucleotides are TGTGCCAGCAGTAAACAGGGTGCCTATGGCTACACCTTC. Its translation: CASSKQGAYGYTF.

With respect to this clonotype: A clone one base away is much larger, so this may be a read error. The chain links TRBV2 to TRBJ2-5; TRBD1 or TRBD2 may be the D gene (7 bases each). Germline loops: CDR1 SNHLY, CDR2 FYNNEI. The CDR3 is 14 amino acids. Between the trimmed V and J ends, which lost 4 bases and 5 bases, there was a span of 14 bases. The CDR3 region has the DNA TGTGCCAGCAGTGGGGGAGGGGGCACCGAGACCCAGTACTTC. Translation: CASSGGGGTETQYF.

The genes are TRBV19 and TRBJ1-2; D ambiguous. The CDR3 runs 15 residues. The germline gives CDR1 LNHDA, CDR2 SQIVND (reference sequence). V was cut by 2 bases and J by 2 bases, with 12 bases left in between. The CDR3 protein is CASSIPSQSNYGYTF. The CDR3 bases are TGTGCCAGTAGTATACCCAGTCAGTCGAACTATGGCTACACCTTC.

The chain joins TRBV5-4 to TRBJ2-7; D possibly matches TRBD1 or TRBD2 (5 bases each). Trimming removed 5 bases at V and 3 bases at J, with 18 bases between. From germline, CDR1 is SGHNT and CDR2 YYREEE (reference sequence). The CDR3 has 15 amino acids. The CDR3 sequence: CASRGDGLSFYEQYF. The CDR3, as DNA: TGTGCCAGCAGGGGGGACGGCCTTTCGTTCTACGAGCAGTACTTC. Full variable domain (remainder filled in from reference TRBV5-4 and TRBJ2-7): ETGVTQSPTHLIKTRGQQVTLRCSSQSGHNTVSWYQQALGQGPQFIFQYYREEENGRGNFPPRFSGLQFPNYSSELNVNALELDDSALYLCASRGDGLSFYEQYFGPGTRLTVT.

This clonotype was detected only a few times. The V and J genes are TRBV9 and TRBJ2-1, with TRBD2 matching over 10 bases. From germline, CDR1 is SGDLS and CDR2 YYNGEE. CDR3 length: 16 amino acids. Germline trimming cut 0 bases from V and 8 bases from J; bases unmatched to any gene: 8. The CDR3 sequence: CASSVGGSGRLHEQFF. The CDR3 coding sequence is TGTGCCAGCAGCGTAGGGGGTAGCGGGAGGCTCCATGAGCAGTTCTTC.

This clonotype has ten or more counts. This rearrangement joins TRBV7-9 to TRBJ2-1; 11 bases agree with TRBD2. The junction had 7 bases not matched to a gene; V was cut back by 5 bases and J by 10 bases. This CDR3 region has 14 residues. CDR1 is SEHNR and CDR2 is FQNEAQ in the germline V gene (reference sequence). The CDR3 DNA reads as TGTGCCAGCAGCATACTAGCGGGAGTAGGCGAGCAGTTCTTC. As protein: CASSILAGVGEQFF.

This clonotype has a count of ten or more. The chain employs TRBV5-1 and TRBJ2-5; no clear D gene. V lost 1 base to trimming and J lost 5 bases, with 9 bases between them. The CDR3 loop spans 13 amino acids. CDR1 is SGHRS and CDR2 is YFSETQ in the germline V gene. CDR3 bases: TGCGCCAGCAGCTTGTGGCAAATGGAGACCCAGTACTTC. Translated, it gives CASSLWQMETQYF.

This clonotype was seen repeatedly, ten times or more. This rearrangement joins TRBV18 to TRBJ1-5; TRBD1 agrees at 9 bases. In germline, CDR1 is KGHSH, CDR2 LQKENI. This CDR3 comprises 15 residues. The V and J ends lost 6 bases and 5 bases, in that order; junction bases with no gene match: 8. CDR3 in amino acids: CASSPDRGGDQPQHF. CDR3 nucleotides: TGTGCCAGCTCCCCGGACAGGGGAGGGGATCAGCCCCAGCATTTT.

J is TRBJ1-3 and V is TRBV29-1, with 7 positions matching TRBD1. The CDR3 covers 14 residues. Germline V gene lookup returns CDR1 SQVTM and CDR2 ANQGSEA. V dropped 6 bases and J dropped 6; count of bases not matched to a gene: 11. In DNA, the CDR3 is TGCAGCGTGGCCGGGAAGGACAGGATAAACACCATATATTTT. It translates to CSVAGKDRINTIYF.

This clonotype appeared a few times. The V call is TRBV5-1, the J call TRBJ1-2; D gene uncertain. The germline CDR1 and CDR2 sequences are SGHRS and YFSETQ. The CDR3 length is 15 residues. V dropped 4 bases and J dropped 2 bases, with 15 bases sitting between them. CDR3 residues: CASSTAGRPNYGYTF. Written as DNA, the CDR3 is TGCGCCAGCAGCACCGCCGGCAGACCAAACTATGGCTACACCTTC.

CDR3 bases: TGTGCCAGCAGCGCGGGGTCTAGCGTTACAGATACGCAGTATTTT. This gives the protein CASSAGSSVTDTQYF. The rearrangement links TRBV9 to TRBJ2-3; D might be TRBD2 (6 bases). Germline assignment: CDR1 SGDLS and CDR2 YYNGEE. V shed 3 bases and J shed 3 bases, with 14 bases lying between them. The CDR3 length is 15 residues.

This clonotype was seen ten or more times. This chain links TRBV9 with TRBJ1-1, with TRBD1 as a possible D gene (5 bases). CDR1 and CDR2 (germline): SGDLS, YYNGEE. This CDR3 spans 15 amino acids. The V gene lost 0 bases and the J gene lost 2 bases, with 11 bases spanning the gap. The CDR3 DNA follows: TGTGCCAGCAGCGTAGGGTGGGGCGTTAACACTGAAGCTTTCTTT. It translates to CASSVGWGVNTEAFF.

Regarding this clonotype: A read error may produce the germline difference seen at one junction end. The chain couples TRBV4-1 to TRBJ1-5; no reliable D call. The CDR3 is made up of 15 amino acids. Germline loops: CDR1 MGHRA, CDR2 YSYEKL. The CDR3 DNA reads TGCGCCAGCAGCCAAGGCGAACGGTCCGCGACGCCCCGGCATTTT. Translated, it gives CASSQGERSATPRHF.

The chain carries TRBV29-1 and TRBJ1-2; tentatively, D is TRBD1 (5 bases). CDR1 and CDR2 (germline): SQVTM, ANQGSEA. The V end was cut by 6 bases, the J end by 4 bases, with 12 bases between. There are 12 residues in the CDR3. The CDR3 here is CSVGGTSYGYTF. CDR3 nucleotides: TGCAGCGTCGGGGGAACGAGCTATGGCTACACCTTC.

This clonotype was observed many times. This rearrangement joins TRBV12-3 or TRBV12-4 to TRBJ1-1, with a tentative D call TRBD1 (5 bases). V lost 5 bases and J lost 0, with 13 bases in between. The CDR3 is made up of 15 amino acids. CDR3 DNA: TGTGCCAGCAGTCGGACACGAGCCATGAACACTGAAGCTTTCTTT. It is translated as CASSRTRAMNTEAFF.

The rearrangement links TRBV20-1 to TRBJ1-1, with TRBD1 as a possible D gene (5 bases). The germline V gene encodes CDR1 DFQATT and CDR2 SNEGSKA (reference sequence). This CDR3 comprises 15 residues. The V end lost 3 bases, the J end lost 5 bases, and 19 bases lay between the germline ends. The CDR3 here is CSASRAGGARTEAFF. The CDR3 bases are TGCAGTGCTAGCAGGGCAGGTGGCGCGAGAACTGAAGCTTTCTTT.

This clonotype turned up a few times. The CDR3 protein is CASSRGGGGANVLTF. The CDR3 DNA reads TGTGCCAGCAGTAGAGGGGGTGGGGGGGCCAACGTCCTGACTTTC. V is TRBV12-3 or TRBV12-4 and J is TRBJ2-6; a weak D match, TRBD1 (6 bases). The length of the CDR3 is 15 residues. The germline V and J ends were trimmed by 5 bases and 4 bases, with 12 bases remaining between them.

This clonotype was counted ten times or more. The chain links TRBV5-1 to TRBJ2-3; a weak D match, TRBD2 (5 bases). CDR3 length: 15 residues. Germline assignment: CDR1 SGHRS and CDR2 YFSETQ. V lost 4 bases and J lost 4, with 16 bases in between. The CDR3 is CASSAGGRGADTQYF. The CDR3 DNA reads TGCGCCAGCAGCGCCGGAGGCCGAGGTGCAGATACGCAGTATTTT.

This clonotype was found many times. This chain connects TRBV7-3 to TRBJ1-1; no reliable D call. V dropped 5 bases and J dropped 0 bases, with 19 bases sitting between them. This CDR3 is 17 amino acids long. Per germline, CDR1 SGHTA and CDR2 FQGTGA. CDR3 coding DNA: TGTGCCAGCAGCCCCGCGGGGAGGGAGGGCATGAACACTGAAGCTTTCTTT. It is translated as CASSPAGREGMNTEAFF.

The CDR3: CASSQASPGLAGASKETQYF. CDR3 DNA sequence: TGCGCCAGCAGCCAAGCTTCACCGGGACTAGCGGGAGCTTCAAAAGAGACCCAGTACTTC. V and J are TRBV4-1 and TRBJ2-5, with 14 bases that match TRBD2. The CDR3 loop spans 20 amino acids. V was pared by 1 base and J by 3 bases, with 13 bases of the junction left unmatched. Germline V gene data show CDR1 as MGHRA and CDR2 as YSYEKL.